The 27 T cell receptor beta chains listed next were all sequenced from one sample in a study of response to subunit inactivated influenza vaccine. TCRdb re-called the RT-PCR reads with MiXCR, one entry per CDR3 protein. Counted here are fewer than 550,000 distinct CDR3 sequences, 25% occurring once; the ten biggest clones make up less than 2.5%. The sample consisted of CD4+ T cells sorted from PBMCs, taken roughly 5 days after vaccination. These receptors were obtained from a man aged 50-59 years who received an inactivated influenza vaccine.

The V gene is TRBV10-3, the J gene TRBJ1-5; a weak D match, TRBD1 (5 bases). From germline, CDR1 is ENHRY and CDR2 SYGVKD. This CDR3 has 13 amino acids. Deletions cut 3 bases from V and 9 bases from J, with 12 bases between. The CDR3: CAISDAGGGPQHF. In DNA, the CDR3 is TGTGCCATCAGTGATGCAGGCGGGGGGCCCCAGCATTTT.

The J gene is TRBJ2-2, the V gene TRBV4-2, with 10 bases fitting TRBD2. The ends lost 5 bases at V and 5 bases at J; junction bases unmatched: 11. Germline CDR1 LGHNA, CDR2 YNFKEQ. This CDR3 spans 17 amino acids. The CDR3 DNA is TGTGCCAGCAGCGGAGTAACTAGCGGGAAAGGTACCGGGGAGCTGTTTTTT. Translated: CASSGVTSGKGTGELFF.

In this sample, this clonotype turned up a few times. The CDR3 region has the DNA TGTGCCACCAAAACCGACTCGCGAAGCTCCTACAATGAGCAGTTCTTC. Its protein is CATKTDSRSSYNEQFF. The genes are TRBV6-2 or TRBV6-3 and TRBJ2-1; D gene unclear. CDR3 length: 16 residues. V was shortened by 10 bases and J by 0 bases, with 19 bases between the two germline ends. Germline-derived CDR1 and CDR2 are MNHEY and SVGEGT.

This clonotype came up a few times. CDR3 in amino acids: CASSLSLAIYNEQFF. Written as DNA, the CDR3 is TGTGCCAGCAGCTTGTCACTAGCCATCTACAATGAGCAGTTCTTC. The chain joins TRBV5-6 to TRBJ2-1, with D perhaps matching TRBD2 (6 bases). Trimming took 1 base from V and 3 from J, leaving 11 bases between them. The germline V gene has CDR1 SGHDT and CDR2 YYEEEE. The CDR3 is 15 residues long.

The chain is built from TRBV5-6 and TRBJ2-5; 11 bases are a match to TRBD1. CDR3 length: 16 amino acids. Per the germline V gene, CDR1 is SGHDT and CDR2 is YYEEEE. Trimming at V came to 3 bases and at J to 0 bases, leaving 4 bases not matched to a gene. The CDR3 DNA sequence: TGTGCCAGCAGCTCCCGGGACAGGGGGGACCAAGAGACCCAGTACTTC. Amino acids: CASSSRDRGDQETQYF.

J is TRBJ2-7 and V is TRBV7-2, with D possibly being TRBD1 (6 bases). The CDR3 extends over 14 amino acids. Germline lookup yields CDR1 SGHTA and CDR2 FQGNSA. Trimming cost V 3 bases and J 3 bases, with 12 bases left between them. The DNA for the CDR3 is TGTGCCAGCAGCTTTTCCGGGACAAACTACGAGCAGTACTTC. Its translation: CASSFSGTNYEQYF.

The gene calls are TRBV5-1 and TRBJ1-1; the D gene is possibly TRBD1 (5 bases). The CDR3 is made up of 13 amino acids. CDR1 and CDR2 from the germline V gene are SGHRS and YFSETQ. V dropped 2 bases and J dropped 7 bases, with 12 bases sitting between them. CDR3 DNA: TGCGCCAGCAGCTTAATGCAGGGATATGAAGCTTTCTTT. This gives the protein CASSLMQGYEAFF.

The chain is built from TRBV24-1 and TRBJ2-7, with 7 bases aligning to TRBD1. The CDR3 has 15 amino acids. From germline, CDR1 is KGHDR and CDR2 SFDVKD. J lost 2 bases, V lost 3 bases, and 6 bases had no gene match. The CDR3 sequence: CATSDNRDSPYEQYF. In DNA, the CDR3 is TGTGCCACCAGTGATAACCGGGACAGTCCCTACGAGCAGTACTTC.

The V gene is TRBV3-1, the J gene TRBJ2-7, with a weak D call TRBD2 (5 bases). Between the trimmed V and J ends, which lost 7 bases and 2 bases, there was a span of 18 bases. The CDR3 length is 15 residues. Germline CDR1 and CDR2: LGHDT and YNNKEL (reference sequence). For the CDR3, the DNA is TGTGCCAGCACCCCCACAGTCCAGCGGACCTACGAGCAGTACTTC. Translation: CASTPTVQRTYEQYF.

V usage is TRBV20-1 and J usage is TRBJ2-7; 12 nucleotides align to TRBD2. The junction had 3 bases not matched to a gene; V was cut back by 3 bases and J by 3 bases. The CDR3 covers 14 residues. CDR1 and CDR2 (germline): DFQATT, SNEGSKA (reference sequence). The CDR3 region has the DNA TGCAGTGCTAGGCCGACTAGCGGGAGCTACGAGCAGTACTTC. The encoded protein is CSARPTSGSYEQYF.

The J gene is TRBJ2-7, the V gene TRBV11-2; no firm D call. V dropped 5 bases and J dropped 2 bases, with 13 bases sitting between them. The germline gives CDR1 SGHAT, CDR2 FQNNGV. The CDR3 is 14 amino acids. CDR3 sequence reads: CASSANRFPYEQYF. CDR3 sequence (DNA): TGTGCCAGCAGCGCCAATCGGTTTCCCTACGAGCAGTACTTC.

This clonotype has a handful of counts. The V gene is TRBV20-1, the J gene TRBJ1-2; D remains unclear. This CDR3 has 12 amino acids. V dropped 2 bases and J dropped 7 bases, with 11 bases sitting between them. The V gene's germline CDR1 is DFQATT and CDR2 SNEGSKA (reference sequence). The CDR3 reads CSARPGGRGYTF. DNA for the CDR3: TGCAGTGCTAGACCGGGAGGGCGTGGCTACACCTTC.

This clonotype came up a few times. The V gene is TRBV6-1, the J gene TRBJ2-7; TRBD1 matches at 7 bases. The germline gives CDR1 MNHNS, CDR2 SASEGT. The CDR3 is made up of 13 amino acids. Losses at the gene ends were 7 bases for V and 4 bases for J; bases not matched to a gene: 7. The CDR3 sequence is CASTKTGTYEQYF. In DNA, the CDR3 is TGTGCCAGCACCAAGACAGGGACGTACGAGCAGTACTTC.

The CDR3 is CASSYGGSISPLHF. For the CDR3, the DNA is TGTGCCAGCAGTTACGGAGGATCTATTTCACCCCTCCACTTT. The chain joins TRBV6-2 or TRBV6-3 to TRBJ1-6; D remains unclear. The V gene's germline CDR1 is MNHEY and CDR2 SVGEGT. V shed 2 bases and J shed 9 bases, with 11 bases lying between them. The CDR3 covers 14 residues.

This clonotype was observed at least ten times. Written as DNA, the CDR3 is TGTGCCACCAGTGATCCTACGACAGGGCTGCAGTTCTTC. As protein: CATSDPTTGLQFF. The rearrangement joins TRBV24-1 to TRBJ2-1, with 7 nucleotides matching TRBD1. Germline values: CDR1 KGHDR, CDR2 SFDVKD. The CDR3 length is 13 residues. V lost 3 bases to trimming and J lost 12 bases; unmatched junction nucleotides: 7.

V usage is TRBV3-1 and J usage is TRBJ2-1; TRBD2 matches 13 bases. With V trimmed by 3 bases and J by 8 bases, 16 bases remained unmatched. The CDR3 runs 19 residues. The germline V gene has CDR1 LGHDT and CDR2 YNNKEL (reference sequence). Written as DNA, the CDR3 is TGTGCCAGCAGCCACCCGACTAGCGGGAGGCCTAATAGGGACGATGAGCAGTTCTTC. Encoded protein: CASSHPTSGRPNRDDEQFF.

A few counts support this clonotype. The chain joins TRBV5-1 to TRBJ1-6, with no clear D. The germline V gene encodes CDR1 SGHRS and CDR2 YFSETQ. The CDR3 is 15 amino acids. The V end lost 4 bases, the J end lost 7 bases, and 15 bases lay between the germline ends. The CDR3 nucleotides read TGCGCCAGCAGCCCCCAGGACCTAGGGAATTCACCCCTCCACTTT. Its protein product is CASSPQDLGNSPLHF. Using reference TRBV5-1 and TRBJ1-6 for the parts outside the CDR3, the full variable domain is KAGVTQTPRYLIKTRGQQVTLSCSPISGHRSVSWYQQTPGQGLQFLFEYFSETQRNKGNFPGRFSGRQFSNSRSEMNVSTLELGDSALYLCASSPQDLGNSPLHFGNGTRLTVT.

This clonotype was counted between two and nine times. The chain couples TRBV4-3 to TRBJ2-7, with 7 bases that match TRBD2. In germline, CDR1 is LGHNA, CDR2 YSLEER. The CDR3 extends over 15 amino acids. The ends lost 0 bases at V and 2 bases at J; junction bases unmatched: 4. CDR3 sequence reads: CASSQDQRGAYEQYF. Here the CDR3 DNA reads TGCGCCAGCAGCCAAGATCAGCGGGGCGCCTACGAGCAGTACTTC.

This chain uses TRBV4-3 with TRBJ2-3; D possibly corresponds to TRBD1 (5 bases). CDR1 and CDR2 from the germline V gene are LGHNA and YSLEER. CDR3 length equals 16 residues. V lost 1 base and J lost 0, with 11 bases in between. CDR3 residues: CASSQGQGSSTDTQYF. The CDR3 DNA reads TGCGCCAGCAGCCAAGGTCAGGGATCCAGCACAGATACGCAGTATTTT.

V usage is TRBV2 and J usage is TRBJ2-7; the match to TRBD1 covers 9 bases. In germline, CDR1 is SNHLY, CDR2 FYNNEI. The CDR3 is 15 amino acids. The V gene end was trimmed by 0 bases and the J gene end by 2 bases; junction bases not matched to a gene: 2. The CDR3 is CASSEAGTGTYEQYF. CDR3 nucleotide sequence: TGTGCCAGCAGTGAAGCCGGGACAGGGACCTACGAGCAGTACTTC.

This clonotype was observed a handful of times. The chain has TRBV5-6 and TRBJ2-1; 15 bases are a match to TRBD2. Germline loops: CDR1 SGHDT, CDR2 YYEEEE. V lost 10 bases to trimming and J lost 7 bases; unmatched junction nucleotides: 6. The CDR3 consists of 14 residues. The CDR3 nucleotides are TGTGCCTGGAGGACTAGCGGGGGGGCTAATGAGCAGTTCTTC. As protein: CAWRTSGGANEQFF.

In its sample, this clonotype was seen a few times. The chain employs TRBV10-3 and TRBJ1-2, with D unclear. The V end was cut by 2 bases, the J end by 3 bases, with 7 bases between. Per the germline V gene, CDR1 is ENHRY and CDR2 is SYGVKD. CDR3 length equals 13 residues. In DNA, the CDR3 is TGTGCCATCAGTGAGGAGGGCCACTATGGCTACACCTTC. Translating it yields CAISEEGHYGYTF.

This clonotype was observed at least ten times. The chain uses TRBV18 and TRBJ2-7; TRBD1 might be the D (6 bases). Germline CDR1 KGHSH, CDR2 LQKENI. CDR3 size: 12 residues. Deletions cut 4 bases from V and 5 bases from J, with 9 bases between. CDR3 residues: CASSLNRDEQYF. DNA for the CDR3: TGTGCCAGCTCACTCAACAGGGACGAGCAGTACTTC.

This rearrangement joins TRBV20-1 to TRBJ2-1, with TRBD2 matching over 7 bases. CDR1 is DFQATT and CDR2 is SNEGSKA in the germline V gene (reference sequence). V dropped 0 bases and J dropped 5; count of bases not matched to a gene: 7. The CDR3 covers 15 residues. The CDR3 region has the DNA TGCAGTGCTAGAGACTGGGGGGGTATCCACAATGAGCAGTTCTTC. Its translation: CSARDWGGIHNEQFF.

The genes are TRBV10-3 and TRBJ2-7, with 8 bases aligning to TRBD1. Trimming cost V 6 bases and J 10 bases; bases outside gene matches: 17. The CDR3 totals 15 residues. Germline V gives CDR1 ENHRY, CDR2 SYGVKD. CDR3 DNA: TGTGCCATCAGCGAAACTCGAGGGGGACAGGAGGTTCAGTACTTC. Protein: CAISETRGGQEVQYF.

This rearrangement joins TRBV10-3 to TRBJ1-2; no definite D call. Trimming removed 6 bases at V and 7 bases at J, with 18 bases between. Looked up from germline, CDR1 is ENHRY and CDR2 is SYGVKD. The CDR3 extends over 14 amino acids. DNA for the CDR3: TGTGCCATCAGCATACAGCAAGAGGTATCTGGCTACACCTTC. It codes for CAISIQQEVSGYTF.

This chain connects TRBV7-9 to TRBJ1-4; 8 bases align to TRBD1. The CDR3 is 14 amino acids. The V and J ends lost 5 bases and 8 bases, in that order; junction bases with no gene match: 7. Germline V CDR1 and CDR2: SEHNR, FQNEAQ (reference sequence). The CDR3 DNA reads TGTGCCAGCAGCCCTGGGACAGGTAGCGAAAAACTGTTTTTT. Translation: CASSPGTGSEKLFF.